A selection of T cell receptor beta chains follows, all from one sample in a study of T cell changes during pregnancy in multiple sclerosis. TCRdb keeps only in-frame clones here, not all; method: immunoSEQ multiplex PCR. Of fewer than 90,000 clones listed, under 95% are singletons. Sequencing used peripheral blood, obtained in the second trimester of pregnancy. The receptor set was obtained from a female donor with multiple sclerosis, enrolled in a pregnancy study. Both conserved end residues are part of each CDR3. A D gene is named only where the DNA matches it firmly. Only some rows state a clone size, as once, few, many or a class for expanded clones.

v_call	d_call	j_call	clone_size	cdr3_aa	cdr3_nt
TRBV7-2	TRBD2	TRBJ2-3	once	CASATSGGNTQYF	TGTGCCAGCGCCACTAGCGGGGGAAATACGCAGTATTTT
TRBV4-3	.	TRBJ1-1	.	CASSQVSGYEAFF	TGCGCCAGCAGCCAAGTGTCCGGGTACGAAGCTTTCTTT
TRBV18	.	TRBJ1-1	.	CASSSLLDTEAFF	TGTGCCAGCTCATCTTTATTAGACACTGAAGCTTTCTTT
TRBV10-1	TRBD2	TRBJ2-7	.	CASREGGTREPLDEQYF	TGCGCCAGCAGGGAAGGGGGGACTAGAGAGCCCCTTGACGAGCAGTACTTC
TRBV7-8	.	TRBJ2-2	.	CASSGPPGRIGELFF	TGTGCCAGCAGCGGGCCCCCTGGGAGAATCGGGGAGCTGTTTTTT
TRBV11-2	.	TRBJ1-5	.	CASGRQSNQPQHF	TGTGCCAGCGGCCGACAGAGCAATCAGCCCCAGCATTTT
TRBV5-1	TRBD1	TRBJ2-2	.	CASSLVGQRPSLNTGELFF	TGCGCCAGCAGCTTGGTGGGACAGAGACCGTCTCTGAACACCGGGGAGCTGTTTTTT
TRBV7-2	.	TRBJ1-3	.	CASSSHQDTIYF	TGTGCCAGCAGCTCCCACCAGGACACCATATATTTT
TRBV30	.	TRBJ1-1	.	CAWSVKSQGSEAFF	TGTGCCTGGAGTGTAAAGAGTCAGGGTTCTGAAGCTTTCTTT
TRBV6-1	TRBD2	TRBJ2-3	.	CASSEAPAGGPYTQYF	TGTGCCAGCAGTGAAGCACCAGCGGGGGGTCCATATACGCAGTATTTT
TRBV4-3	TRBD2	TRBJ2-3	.	CASSLYLAGGTDTQYF	TGCGCCAGCAGCCTGTACCTAGCGGGGGGGACAGATACGCAGTATTTT
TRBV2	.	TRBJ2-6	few	CASSDVDSTGSGANVLTF	TGTGCCAGCAGTGATGTTGACAGCACCGGCTCTGGGGCCAACGTCCTGACTTTC
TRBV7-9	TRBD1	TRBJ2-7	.	CASSQRGGQGKSSYEQYF	TGTGCCAGCAGCCAGAGGGGGGGACAGGGGAAATCCTCCTACGAGCAGTACTTC
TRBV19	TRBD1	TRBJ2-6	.	CASSQGVAGANVLTF	TGTGCCAGCTCTCAGGGGGTAGCTGGGGCCAACGTCCTGACTTTC
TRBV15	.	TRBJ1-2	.	CATSRHQGTLSYGYTF	TGTGCCACCAGCAGGCACCAGGGGACCCTTTCCTATGGCTACACCTTC
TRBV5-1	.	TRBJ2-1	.	CASSSQGYNEQFF	TGCGCCAGCAGCTCCCAGGGTTACAATGAGCAGTTCTTC
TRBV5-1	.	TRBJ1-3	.	CASSSRWGRHSRYGNTIYF	TGCGCCAGCAGCTCCCGATGGGGGCGTCACTCGAGGTATGGAAACACCATATATTTT
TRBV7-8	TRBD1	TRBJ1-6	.	CASSLGTGLVNSPLHF	TGTGCCAGCAGCTTAGGGACAGGGCTAGTTAATTCACCCCTCCACTTT
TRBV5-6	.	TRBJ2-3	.	CASSSQGTDTQYF	TGTGCCAGCAGCTCGCAGGGCACAGATACGCAGTATTTT
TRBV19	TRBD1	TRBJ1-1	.	CASTSDRGRTEAFF	TGTGCCAGTACCTCCGACAGGGGCAGGACTGAAGCTTTCTTT